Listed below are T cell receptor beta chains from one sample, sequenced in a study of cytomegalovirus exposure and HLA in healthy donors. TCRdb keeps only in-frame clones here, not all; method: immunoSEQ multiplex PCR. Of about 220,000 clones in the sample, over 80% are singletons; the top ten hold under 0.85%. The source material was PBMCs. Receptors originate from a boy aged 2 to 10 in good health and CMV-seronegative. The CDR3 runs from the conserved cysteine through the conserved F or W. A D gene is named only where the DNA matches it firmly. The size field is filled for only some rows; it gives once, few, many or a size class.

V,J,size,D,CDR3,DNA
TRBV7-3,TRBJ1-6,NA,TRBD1,CASSTDRVSPLHF,TGTGCCAGCAGCACGGACAGGGTTTCACCCCTCCACTTT
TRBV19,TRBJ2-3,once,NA,CASSLNSGDTQYF,TGTGCCAGTAGTCTCAATAGCGGAGATACGCAGTATTTT
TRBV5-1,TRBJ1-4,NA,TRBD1,CASSLGQGLNEKLFF,TGCGCCAGCAGCTTGGGACAGGGGTTAAATGAAAAACTGTTTTTT
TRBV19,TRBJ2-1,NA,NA,CASSPAYNEQFF,TGTGCCAGTAGTCCGGCCTACAATGAGCAGTTCTTC
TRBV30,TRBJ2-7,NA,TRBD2,CAWSSGLFSYEQYF,TGTGCCTGGAGTTCGGGACTATTCTCCTACGAGCAGTACTTC
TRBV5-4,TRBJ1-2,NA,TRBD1,CASSLAGRGHGYTF,TGTGCCAGCAGCTTGGCCGGGAGGGGGCACGGCTACACCTTC
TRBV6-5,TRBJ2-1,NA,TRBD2,CASTPGTSAYNEQLF,TGTGCCAGCACACCCGGGACTAGCGCGTACAATGAGCAGCTCTTC
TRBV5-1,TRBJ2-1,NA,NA,CASSPDGVPYNEQFF,TGCGCCAGCAGCCCCGACGGGGTACCCTACAATGAGCAGTTCTTC
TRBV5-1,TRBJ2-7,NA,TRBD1,CASSLGAGGYFYEQYF,TGCGCCAGCAGCTTAGGTGCAGGGGGCTACTTCTACGAGCAGTACTTC
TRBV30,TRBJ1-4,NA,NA,CAWSVRGGEKLFF,TGTGCCTGGAGTGTCCGGGGAGGTGAAAAACTGTTTTTT
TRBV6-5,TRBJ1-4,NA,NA,CASSYGQGLDEKLFF,TGTGCCAGCAGTTACGGTCAGGGTTTGGATGAAAAACTGTTTTTT
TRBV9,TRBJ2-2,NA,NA,CASSLVKAGELFF,TGTGCCAGCAGTCTAGTGAAGGCCGGGGAGCTGTTTTTT
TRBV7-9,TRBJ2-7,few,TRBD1,CASSGDSYEQYF,TGTGCCAGCAGCGGGGACAGCTACGAGCAGTACTTC
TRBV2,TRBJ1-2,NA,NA,CASSGASRGYTF,TGTGCCAGCAGTGGGGCATCTCGTGGCTACACCTTC
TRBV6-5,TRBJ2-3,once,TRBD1,CASSYFQGAADTQYF,TGTGCCAGCAGTTACTTCCAGGGGGCCGCAGATACGCAGTATTTT
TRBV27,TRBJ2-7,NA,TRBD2,CASSLFSSGSWEQYF,TGTGCCAGCAGTTTATTTTCCAGCGGGAGTTGGGAGCAGTACTTC
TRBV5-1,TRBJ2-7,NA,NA,CASSLVASYEQYF,TGCGCCAGCAGCTTGGTGGCTTCCTACGAGCAGTACTTC
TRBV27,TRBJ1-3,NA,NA,CASSFRSSGNTIYF,TGTGCCAGCAGTTTCAGATCCTCTGGAAACACCATATATTTT
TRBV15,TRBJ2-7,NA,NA,CATSRGYRDLSEQYF,TGTGCCACCAGCAGAGGGTACAGGGATCTGTCCGAGCAGTACTTC
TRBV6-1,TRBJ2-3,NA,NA,CASREGRGDTQYF,TGTGCCAGCAGGGAGGGCCGGGGAGATACGCAGTATTTT
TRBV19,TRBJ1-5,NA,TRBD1,CASSMGTRTGGIHQPQHF,TGTGCCAGTAGTATGGGTACACGGACAGGGGGCATCCACCAGCCCCAGCATTTT
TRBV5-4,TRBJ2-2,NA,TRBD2,CASSQRERGNTGELFF,TGTGCCAGCAGCCAGAGGGAGCGGGGGAACACCGGGGAGCTGTTTTTT
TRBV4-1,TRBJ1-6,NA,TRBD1,CASSQSDRDNSPLHF,TGCGCCAGCAGCCAATCGGACAGGGACAATTCACCCCTCCACTTT
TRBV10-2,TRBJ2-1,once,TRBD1,CASRRRGPVNEQFF,TGCGCCAGCAGACGCAGGGGGCCGGTCAATGAGCAGTTCTTC
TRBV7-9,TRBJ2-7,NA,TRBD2,CASSSTDGTRRSYEQYF,TGTGCCAGCAGCTCAACTGACGGGACTAGAAGATCCTACGAGCAGTACTTC
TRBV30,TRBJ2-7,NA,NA,CASSSGEGEQYF,TGTGCCTCATCATCAGGGGAAGGCGAGCAGTACTTC
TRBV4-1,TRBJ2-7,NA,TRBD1,CASSHHGTAEQYF,TGCGCCAGCAGCCATCACGGGACAGCCGAGCAGTACTTC
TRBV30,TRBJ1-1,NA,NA,CAWNYRANTEAFF,TGTGCCTGGAACTACAGGGCGAACACTGAAGCTTTCTTT
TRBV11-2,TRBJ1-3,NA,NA,CASSLGQSGNTIYF,TGTGCCAGCAGCTTGGGCCAGTCTGGAAACACCATATATTTT
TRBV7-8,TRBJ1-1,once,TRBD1,CASSPRSGQSEAFF,TGTGCCAGCAGCCCACGCTCGGGACAGAGTGAAGCTTTCTTT
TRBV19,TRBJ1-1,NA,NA,CASSIGGGAYTEAFF,TGTGCCAGTAGTATTGGGGGAGGGGCGTACACTGAAGCTTTCTTT
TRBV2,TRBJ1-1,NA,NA,CASSRISAGTEAFF,TGTGCCAGCAGTCGGATCTCCGCAGGGACTGAAGCTTTCTTT
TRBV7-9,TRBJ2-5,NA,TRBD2,CASSSDSGSGGMSQYF,TGTGCCAGCAGCTCCGATAGCGGGAGCGGTGGTATGTCCCAGTACTTC
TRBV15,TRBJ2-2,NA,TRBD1,CATSSDRVNTGELFF,TGTGCCACCAGCTCCGACAGGGTGAACACCGGGGAGCTGTTTTTT
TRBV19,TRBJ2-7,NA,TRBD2,CASSVTAGGPYEQYF,TGTGCCAGTAGTGTCACAGCGGGAGGGCCCTACGAGCAGTACTTC
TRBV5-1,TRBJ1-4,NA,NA,CASSLAWQGGTNEKLFF,TGCGCCAGCAGCTTGGCCTGGCAGGGTGGTACTAATGAAAAACTGTTTTTT
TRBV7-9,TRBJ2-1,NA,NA,CASSWEASHEQFF,TGTGCCAGCAGCTGGGAGGCGTCCCATGAGCAGTTCTTC
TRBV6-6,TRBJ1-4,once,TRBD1,CASKDRGDEKLFF,TGTGCCAGCAAGGACAGGGGAGATGAAAAACTGTTTTTT
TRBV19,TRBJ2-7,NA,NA,CASSIGRQISYEQYF,TGTGCCAGTAGTATAGGGCGACAAATCTCCTACGAGCAGTACTTC
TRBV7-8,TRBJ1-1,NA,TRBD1,CASSSTGMNTEAFF,TGTGCCAGCAGCTCGACAGGGATGAACACTGAAGCTTTCTTT
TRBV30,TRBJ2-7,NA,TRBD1,CAWSAGTGALEQYF,TGTGCCTGGAGTGCCGGGACAGGGGCACTCGAGCAGTACTTC
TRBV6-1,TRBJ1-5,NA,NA,CASSDPGIVNQPQHF,TGTGCCAGCAGTGATCCCGGGATCGTCAATCAGCCCCAGCATTTT
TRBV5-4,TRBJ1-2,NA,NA,CASAAMTDPNYGYTF,TGTGCCAGCGCCGCCATGACAGACCCTAACTATGGCTACACCTTC
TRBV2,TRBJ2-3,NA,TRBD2,CASVAGVRISAIRYF,TGTGCCAGCGTAGCGGGAGTCCGAATTTCAGCGATTCGGTATTTT
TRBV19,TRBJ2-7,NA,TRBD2,CASSQILDSGNDEQYF,TGTGCCAGTAGTCAGATCCTTGATAGCGGGAACGACGAGCAGTACTTC
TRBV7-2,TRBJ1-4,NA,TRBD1,CASSLVGQGATNEKLFF,TGTGCCAGCAGCTTAGTAGGACAGGGAGCTACTAATGAAAAACTGTTTTTT
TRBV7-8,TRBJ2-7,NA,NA,CASSLGWGTPNEQYF,TGTGCCAGCAGCTTAGGGTGGGGGACACCAAACGAGCAGTACTTC
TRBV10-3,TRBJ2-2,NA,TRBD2,CAIRLSGRNTGELFF,TGTGCCATCAGACTTAGCGGGAGAAACACCGGGGAGCTGTTTTTT
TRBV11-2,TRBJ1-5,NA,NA,CASSLGQGGQPQHF,TGTGCCAGCAGCTTAGGCCAGGGTGGCCAGCCCCAGCATTTT
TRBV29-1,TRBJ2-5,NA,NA,CSVAETQETQYF,TGCAGCGTTGCTGAGACTCAAGAGACCCAGTACTTC
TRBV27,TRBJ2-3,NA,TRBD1,CASTPVGTGGDTQYF,TGTGCCAGCACCCCAGTTGGGACAGGGGGGGATACGCAGTATTTT
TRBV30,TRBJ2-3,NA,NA,CAWDQGKSTDTQYF,TGTGCCTGGGACCAGGGTAAGAGCACAGATACGCAGTATTTT
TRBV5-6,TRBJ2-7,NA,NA,CASSLGSIYAYEQYF,TGTGCCAGCAGCCTGGGATCTATTTACGCCTACGAGCAGTACTTC
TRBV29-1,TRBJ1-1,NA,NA,CSVEPGSTEAFF,TGCAGCGTTGAACCGGGAAGCACTGAAGCTTTCTTT